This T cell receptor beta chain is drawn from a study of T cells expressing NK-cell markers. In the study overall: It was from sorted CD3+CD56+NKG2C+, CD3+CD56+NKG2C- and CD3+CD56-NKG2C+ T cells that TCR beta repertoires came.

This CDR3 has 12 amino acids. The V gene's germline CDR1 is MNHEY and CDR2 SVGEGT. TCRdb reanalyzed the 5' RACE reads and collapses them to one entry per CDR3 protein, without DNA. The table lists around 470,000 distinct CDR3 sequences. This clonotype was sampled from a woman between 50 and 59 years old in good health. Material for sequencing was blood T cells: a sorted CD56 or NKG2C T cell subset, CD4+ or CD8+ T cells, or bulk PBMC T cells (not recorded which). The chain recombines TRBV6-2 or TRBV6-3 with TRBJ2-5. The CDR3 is CASWTHAETQYF.